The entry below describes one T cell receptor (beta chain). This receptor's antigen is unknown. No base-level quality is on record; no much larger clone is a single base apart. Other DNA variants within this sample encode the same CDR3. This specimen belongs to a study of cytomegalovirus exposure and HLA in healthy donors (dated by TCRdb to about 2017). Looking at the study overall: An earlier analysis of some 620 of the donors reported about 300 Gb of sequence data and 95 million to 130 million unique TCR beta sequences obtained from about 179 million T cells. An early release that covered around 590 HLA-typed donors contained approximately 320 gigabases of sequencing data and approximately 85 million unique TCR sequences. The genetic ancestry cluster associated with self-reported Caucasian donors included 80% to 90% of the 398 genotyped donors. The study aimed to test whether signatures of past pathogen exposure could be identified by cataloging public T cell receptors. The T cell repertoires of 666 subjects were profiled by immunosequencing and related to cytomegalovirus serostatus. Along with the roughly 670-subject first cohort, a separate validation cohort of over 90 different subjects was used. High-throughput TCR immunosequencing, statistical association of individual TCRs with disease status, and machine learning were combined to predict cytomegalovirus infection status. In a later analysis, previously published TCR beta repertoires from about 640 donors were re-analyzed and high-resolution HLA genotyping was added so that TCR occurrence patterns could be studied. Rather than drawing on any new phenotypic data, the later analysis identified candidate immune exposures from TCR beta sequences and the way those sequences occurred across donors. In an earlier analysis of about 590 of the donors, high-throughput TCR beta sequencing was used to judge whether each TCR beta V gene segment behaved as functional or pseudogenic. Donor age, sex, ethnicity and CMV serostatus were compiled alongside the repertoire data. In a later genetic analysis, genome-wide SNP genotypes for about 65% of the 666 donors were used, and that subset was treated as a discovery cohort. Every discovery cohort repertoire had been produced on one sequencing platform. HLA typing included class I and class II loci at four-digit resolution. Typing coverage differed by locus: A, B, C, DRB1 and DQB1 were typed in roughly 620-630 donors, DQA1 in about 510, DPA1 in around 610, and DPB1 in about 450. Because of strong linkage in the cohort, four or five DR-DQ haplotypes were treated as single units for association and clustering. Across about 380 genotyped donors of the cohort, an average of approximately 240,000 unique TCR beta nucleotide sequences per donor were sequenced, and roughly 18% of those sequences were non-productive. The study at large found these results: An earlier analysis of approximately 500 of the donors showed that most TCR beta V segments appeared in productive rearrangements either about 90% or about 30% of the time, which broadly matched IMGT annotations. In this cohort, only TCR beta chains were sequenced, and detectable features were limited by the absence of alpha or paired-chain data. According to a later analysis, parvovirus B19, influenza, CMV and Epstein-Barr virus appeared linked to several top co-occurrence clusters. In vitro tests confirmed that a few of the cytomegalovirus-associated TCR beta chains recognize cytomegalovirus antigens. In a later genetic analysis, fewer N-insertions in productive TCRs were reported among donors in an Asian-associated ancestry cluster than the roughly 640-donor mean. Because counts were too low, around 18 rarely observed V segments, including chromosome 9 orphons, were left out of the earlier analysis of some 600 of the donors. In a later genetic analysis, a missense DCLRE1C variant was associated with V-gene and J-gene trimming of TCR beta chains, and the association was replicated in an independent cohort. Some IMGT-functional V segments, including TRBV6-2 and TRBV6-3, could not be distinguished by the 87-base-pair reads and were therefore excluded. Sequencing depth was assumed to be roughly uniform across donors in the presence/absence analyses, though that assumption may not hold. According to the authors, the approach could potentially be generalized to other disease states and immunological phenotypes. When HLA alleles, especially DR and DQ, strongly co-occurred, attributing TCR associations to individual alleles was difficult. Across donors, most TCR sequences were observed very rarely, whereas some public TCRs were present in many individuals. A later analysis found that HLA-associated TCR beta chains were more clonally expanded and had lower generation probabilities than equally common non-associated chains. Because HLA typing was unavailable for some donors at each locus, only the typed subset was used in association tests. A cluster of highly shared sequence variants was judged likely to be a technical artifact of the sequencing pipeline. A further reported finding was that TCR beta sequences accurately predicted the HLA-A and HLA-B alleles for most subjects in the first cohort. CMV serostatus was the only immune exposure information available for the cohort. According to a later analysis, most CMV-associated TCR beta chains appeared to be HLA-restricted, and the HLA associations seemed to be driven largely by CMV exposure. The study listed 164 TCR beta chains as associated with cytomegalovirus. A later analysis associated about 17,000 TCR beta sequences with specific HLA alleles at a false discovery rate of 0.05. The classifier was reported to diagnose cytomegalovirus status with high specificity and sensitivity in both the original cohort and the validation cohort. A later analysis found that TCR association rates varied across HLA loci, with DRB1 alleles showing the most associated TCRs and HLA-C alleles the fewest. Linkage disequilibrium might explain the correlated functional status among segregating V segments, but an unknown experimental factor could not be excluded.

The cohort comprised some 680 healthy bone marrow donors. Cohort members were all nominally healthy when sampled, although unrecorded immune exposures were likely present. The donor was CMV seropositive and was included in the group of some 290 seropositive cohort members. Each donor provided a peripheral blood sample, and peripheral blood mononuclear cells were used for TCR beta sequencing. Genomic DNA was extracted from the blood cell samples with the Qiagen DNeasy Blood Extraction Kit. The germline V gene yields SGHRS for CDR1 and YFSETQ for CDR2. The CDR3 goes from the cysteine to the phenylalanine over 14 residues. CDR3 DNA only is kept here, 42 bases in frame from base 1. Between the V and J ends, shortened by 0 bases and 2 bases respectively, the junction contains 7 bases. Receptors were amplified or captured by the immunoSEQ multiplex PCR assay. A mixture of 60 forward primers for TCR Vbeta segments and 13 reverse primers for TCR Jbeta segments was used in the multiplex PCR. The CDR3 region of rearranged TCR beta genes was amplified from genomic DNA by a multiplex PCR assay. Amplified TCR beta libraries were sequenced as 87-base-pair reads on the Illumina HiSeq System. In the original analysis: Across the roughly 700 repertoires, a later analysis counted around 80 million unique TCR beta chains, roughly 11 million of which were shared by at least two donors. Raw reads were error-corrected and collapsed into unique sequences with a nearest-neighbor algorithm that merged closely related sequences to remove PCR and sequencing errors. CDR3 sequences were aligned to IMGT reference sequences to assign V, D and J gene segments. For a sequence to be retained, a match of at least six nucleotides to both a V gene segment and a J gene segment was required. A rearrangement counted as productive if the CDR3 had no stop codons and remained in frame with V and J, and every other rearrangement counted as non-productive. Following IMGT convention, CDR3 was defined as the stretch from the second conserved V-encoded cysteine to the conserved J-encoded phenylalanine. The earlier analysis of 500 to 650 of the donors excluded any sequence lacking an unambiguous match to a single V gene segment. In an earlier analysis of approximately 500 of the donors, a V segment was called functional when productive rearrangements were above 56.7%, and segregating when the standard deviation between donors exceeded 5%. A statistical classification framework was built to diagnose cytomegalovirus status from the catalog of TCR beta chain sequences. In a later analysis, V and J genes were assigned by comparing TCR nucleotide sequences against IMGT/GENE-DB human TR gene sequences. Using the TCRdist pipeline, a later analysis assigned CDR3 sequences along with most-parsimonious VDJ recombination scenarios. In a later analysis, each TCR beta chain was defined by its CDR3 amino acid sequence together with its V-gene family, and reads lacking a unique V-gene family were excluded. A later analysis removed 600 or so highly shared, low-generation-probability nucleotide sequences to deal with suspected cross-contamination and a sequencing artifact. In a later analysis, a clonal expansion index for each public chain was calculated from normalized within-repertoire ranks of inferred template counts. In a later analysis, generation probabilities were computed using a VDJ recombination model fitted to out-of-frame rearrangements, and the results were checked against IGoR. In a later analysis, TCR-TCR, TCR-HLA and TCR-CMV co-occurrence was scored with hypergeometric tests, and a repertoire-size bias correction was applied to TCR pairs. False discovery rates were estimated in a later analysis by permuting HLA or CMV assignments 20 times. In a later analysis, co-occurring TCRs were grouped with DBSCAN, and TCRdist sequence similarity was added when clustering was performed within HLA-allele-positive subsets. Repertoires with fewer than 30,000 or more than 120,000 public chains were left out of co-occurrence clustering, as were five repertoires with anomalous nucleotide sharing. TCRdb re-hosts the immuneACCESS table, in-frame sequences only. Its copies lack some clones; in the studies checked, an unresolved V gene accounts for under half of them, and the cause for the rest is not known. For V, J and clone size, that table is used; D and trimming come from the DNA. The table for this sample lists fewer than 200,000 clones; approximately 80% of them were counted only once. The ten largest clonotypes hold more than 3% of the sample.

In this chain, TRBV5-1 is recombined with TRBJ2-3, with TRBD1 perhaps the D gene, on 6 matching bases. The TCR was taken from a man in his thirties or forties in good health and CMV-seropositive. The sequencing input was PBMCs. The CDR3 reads CASSLGTATDTQYF. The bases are TGCGCCAGCAGCTTGGGGACAGCCACAGATACGCAGTATTTT.